The clone carrying this T cell receptor beta chain was recorded a few times. In the authors' workflow: Estimation of nucleated cell counts relied on the amplification of reference gene primers. Profiled with immunoSEQ multiplex PCR; TCRdb holds only in-frame clones, not every one. V and J calls and clone size follow that table, whereas D and trimming were derived from the DNA. Among about 75,000 clones listed, roughly 85% were seen once. This entry is derived from a study of blood T cell repertoires in COVID-19. Across the whole study: COVID-19 samples from acute and convalescent phases originated in the United States, Italy and Spain. PBMCs, B-cell-depleted T cells, or T cells were the source of the cDNA or gDNA that made up the material.

The CDR3 consists of 14 residues. Germline V gene data show CDR1 as GTSNPN and CDR2 as SVGIG (reference sequence). V gave up 8 bases and J gave up 3 bases; unmatched junction bases: 9. What was sequenced was peripheral blood. This clonotype was sampled from a human donor in a cohort sampled during active COVID-19. This chain joins TRBV30 and TRBJ2-2; TRBD1 matches at 7 bases. In nucleotides, the CDR3 is TGTGCCCAAGAGAGACAGGGCTACACCGGGGAGCTGTTTTTT. Translation: CAQERQGYTGELFF.